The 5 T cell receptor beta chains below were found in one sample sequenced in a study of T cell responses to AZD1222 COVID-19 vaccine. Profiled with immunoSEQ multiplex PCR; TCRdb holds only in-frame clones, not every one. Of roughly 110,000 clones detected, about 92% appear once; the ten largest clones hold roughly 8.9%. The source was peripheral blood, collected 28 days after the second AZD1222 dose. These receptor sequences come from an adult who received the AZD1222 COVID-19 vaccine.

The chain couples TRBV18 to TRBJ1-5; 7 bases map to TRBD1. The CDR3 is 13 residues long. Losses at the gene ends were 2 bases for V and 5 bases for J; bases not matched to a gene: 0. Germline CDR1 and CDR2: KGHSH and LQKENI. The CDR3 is CASSPTGDQPQHF. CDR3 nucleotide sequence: TGTGCCAGCTCACCAACAGGGGATCAGCCCCAGCATTTT.

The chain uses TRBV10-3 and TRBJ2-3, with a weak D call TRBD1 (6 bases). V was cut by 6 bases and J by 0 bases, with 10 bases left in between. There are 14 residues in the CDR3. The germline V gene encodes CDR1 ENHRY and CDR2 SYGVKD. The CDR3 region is CAISRDTSTDTQYF. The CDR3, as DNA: TGTGCCATCAGCCGGGACACCAGCACAGATACGCAGTATTTT.

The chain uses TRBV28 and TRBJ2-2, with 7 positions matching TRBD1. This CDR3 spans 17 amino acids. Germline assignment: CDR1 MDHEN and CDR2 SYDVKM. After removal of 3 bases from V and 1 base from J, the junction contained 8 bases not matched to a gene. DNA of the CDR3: TGTGCCAGCAGTTTCCTACCGGGACAGTTGAACACCGGGGAGCTGTTTTTT. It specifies CASSFLPGQLNTGELFF.

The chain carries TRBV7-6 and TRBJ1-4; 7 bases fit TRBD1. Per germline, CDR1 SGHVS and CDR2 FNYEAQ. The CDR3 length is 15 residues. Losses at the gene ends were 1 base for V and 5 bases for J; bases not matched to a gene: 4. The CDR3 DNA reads TGTGCCAGCAGCTTAGGCCAGGGGGGGAATGAAAAACTGTTTTTT. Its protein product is CASSLGQGGNEKLFF.

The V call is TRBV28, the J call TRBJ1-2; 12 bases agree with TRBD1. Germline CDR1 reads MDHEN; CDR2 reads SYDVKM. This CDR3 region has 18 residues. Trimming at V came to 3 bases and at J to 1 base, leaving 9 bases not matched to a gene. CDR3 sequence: CASSLIPGQGAFNYGYTF. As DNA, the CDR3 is TGTGCCAGCAGTTTGATCCCGGGACAGGGGGCGTTTAACTATGGCTACACCTTC.